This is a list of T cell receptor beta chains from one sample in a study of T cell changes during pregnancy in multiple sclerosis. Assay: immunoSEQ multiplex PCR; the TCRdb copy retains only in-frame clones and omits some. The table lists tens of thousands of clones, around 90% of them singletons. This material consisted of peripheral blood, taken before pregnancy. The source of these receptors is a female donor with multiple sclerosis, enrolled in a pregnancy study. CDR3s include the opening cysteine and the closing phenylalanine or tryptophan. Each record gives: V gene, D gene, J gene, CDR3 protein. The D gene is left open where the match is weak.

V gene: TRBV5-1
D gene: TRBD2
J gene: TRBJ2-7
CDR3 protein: CASSLAGGGFSYEQYF

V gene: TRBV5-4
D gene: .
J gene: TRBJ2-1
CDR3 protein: CASSLGGPTDEQFF

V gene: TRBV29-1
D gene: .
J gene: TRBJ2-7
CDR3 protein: CSVESSSSYEQYF

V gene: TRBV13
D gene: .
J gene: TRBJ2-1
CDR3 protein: CASSPRDFSYNEQFF

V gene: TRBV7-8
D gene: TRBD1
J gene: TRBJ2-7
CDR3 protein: CASSIQGIYEQYF

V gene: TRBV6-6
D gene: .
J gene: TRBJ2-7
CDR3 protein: CASSPLRVHEQYF

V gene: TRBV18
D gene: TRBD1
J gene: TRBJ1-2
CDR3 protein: CASTDRGTNYGYTF

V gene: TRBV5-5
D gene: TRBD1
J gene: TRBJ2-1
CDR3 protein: CASSTRDSYNEQFF

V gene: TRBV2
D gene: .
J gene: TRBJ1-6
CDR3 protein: CASSGGGPYNSPLHF

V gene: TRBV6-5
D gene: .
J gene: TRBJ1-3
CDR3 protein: CASSYGLRSSGNTIYF

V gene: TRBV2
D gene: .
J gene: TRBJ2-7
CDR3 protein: CASSDPQREQYF

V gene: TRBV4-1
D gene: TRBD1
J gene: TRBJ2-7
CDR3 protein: CASSQWTGSGEQYF

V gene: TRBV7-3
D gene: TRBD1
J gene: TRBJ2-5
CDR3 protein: CASSVDRVGTQYF

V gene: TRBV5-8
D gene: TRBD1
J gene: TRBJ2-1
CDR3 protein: CASSPGQQVFYNEQFF

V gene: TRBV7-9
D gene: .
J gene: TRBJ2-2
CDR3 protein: CASSFSPYTGELFF

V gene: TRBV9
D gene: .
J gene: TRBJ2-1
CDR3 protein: CASTEQASARSYNEQFF

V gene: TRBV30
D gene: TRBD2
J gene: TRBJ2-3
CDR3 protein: CAWSDTGGDTQYF

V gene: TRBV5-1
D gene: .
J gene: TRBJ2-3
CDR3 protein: CASSWSRSTDTQYF

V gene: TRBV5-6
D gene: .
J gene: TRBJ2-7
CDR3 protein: CASSLPAGYEQYF

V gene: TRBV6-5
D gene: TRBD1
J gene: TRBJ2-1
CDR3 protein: CASSQTGLGEQFF

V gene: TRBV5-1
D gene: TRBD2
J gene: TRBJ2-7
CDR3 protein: CASSLERGGYEQYF

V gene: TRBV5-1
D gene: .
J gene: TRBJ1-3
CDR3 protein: CASSLDGGTGNTIYF

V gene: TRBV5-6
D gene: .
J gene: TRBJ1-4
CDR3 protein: CASSLRFTGYNEKLFF

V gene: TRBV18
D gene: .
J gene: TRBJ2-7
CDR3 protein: CASSLTGLPYEQYF

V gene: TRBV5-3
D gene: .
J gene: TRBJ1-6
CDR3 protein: CARSLVRVGLDSPLHF

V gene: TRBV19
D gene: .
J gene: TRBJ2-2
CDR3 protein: CASSIAARTNTGELFF

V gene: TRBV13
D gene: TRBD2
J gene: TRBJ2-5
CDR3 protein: CASQPSGGPGQETQYF

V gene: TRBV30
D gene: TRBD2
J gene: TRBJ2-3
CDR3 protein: CAWSGGGHGDTQYF

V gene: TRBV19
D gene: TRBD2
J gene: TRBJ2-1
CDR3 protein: CASSLAGGIGEQFF

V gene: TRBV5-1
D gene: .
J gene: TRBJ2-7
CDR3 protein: CASSFTGYEQYF

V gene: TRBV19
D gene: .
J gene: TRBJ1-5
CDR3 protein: CASSITQVGNQPQHF

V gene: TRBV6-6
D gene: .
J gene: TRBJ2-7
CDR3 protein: CASSLPQVSYEQYF

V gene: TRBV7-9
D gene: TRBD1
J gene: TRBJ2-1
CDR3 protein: CASTHTRPGTGGKNEQFF

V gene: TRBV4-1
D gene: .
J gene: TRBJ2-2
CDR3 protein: CASSRPGELFF

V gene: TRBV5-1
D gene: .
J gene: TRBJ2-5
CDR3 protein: CASRRGRGVQETQYF

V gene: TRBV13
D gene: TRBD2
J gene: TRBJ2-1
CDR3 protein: CASSSGLADNEQFF

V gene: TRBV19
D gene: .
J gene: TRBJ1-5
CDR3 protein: CASRTWRSNQPQHF

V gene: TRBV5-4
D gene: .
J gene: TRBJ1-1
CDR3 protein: CASSYERGNTEAFF

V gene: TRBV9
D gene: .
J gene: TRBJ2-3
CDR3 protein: CASSETTDTQYF

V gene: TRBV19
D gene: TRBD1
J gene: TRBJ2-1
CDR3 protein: CASSTTGTESEQFF

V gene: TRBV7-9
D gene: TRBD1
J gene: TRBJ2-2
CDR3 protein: CASSLTGQGNTGELFF

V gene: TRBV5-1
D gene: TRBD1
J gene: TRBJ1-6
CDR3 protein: CASSPSEPGQHYNSPLHF

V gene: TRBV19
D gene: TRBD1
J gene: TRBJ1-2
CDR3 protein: CASSIPGQGVHYGYTF

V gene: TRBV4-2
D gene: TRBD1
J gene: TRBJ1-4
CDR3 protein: CASSQVEGQAYEKLFF

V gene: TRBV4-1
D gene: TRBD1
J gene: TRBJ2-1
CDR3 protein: CASSHPQGDSYNEQFF

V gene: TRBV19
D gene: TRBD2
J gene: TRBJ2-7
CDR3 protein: CASSYTSDPYEQYF

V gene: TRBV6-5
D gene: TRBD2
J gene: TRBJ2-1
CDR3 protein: CASSYYLAGDRNEQFF

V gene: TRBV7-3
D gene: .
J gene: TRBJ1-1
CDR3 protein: CASSLIQDKEAFF

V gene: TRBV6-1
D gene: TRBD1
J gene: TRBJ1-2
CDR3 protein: CASSGPPGTGVFYGYTF

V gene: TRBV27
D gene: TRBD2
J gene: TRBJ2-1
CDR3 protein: CASSPRLAGGINEQFF

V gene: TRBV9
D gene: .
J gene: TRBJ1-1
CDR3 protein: CASSSSGTGRGEAFF

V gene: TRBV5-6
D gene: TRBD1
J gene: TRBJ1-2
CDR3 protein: CASSPWTGSHGYTF

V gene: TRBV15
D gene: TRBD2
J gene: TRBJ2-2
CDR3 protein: CATSRDLLAAATGELFF

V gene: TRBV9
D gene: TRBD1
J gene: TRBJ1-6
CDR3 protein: CASSSRQGANSPLHF

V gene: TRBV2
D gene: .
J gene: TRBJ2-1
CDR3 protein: CASSLRYNEQFF

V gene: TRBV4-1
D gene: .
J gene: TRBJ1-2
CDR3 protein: CASSQDRGYSYGYTF

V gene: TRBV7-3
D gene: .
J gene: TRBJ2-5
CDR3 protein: CASSPGGAETQYF

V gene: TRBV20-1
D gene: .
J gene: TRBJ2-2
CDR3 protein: CSAASAGELFF

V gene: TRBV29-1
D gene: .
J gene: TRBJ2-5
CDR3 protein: CSAGGRFQETQYF

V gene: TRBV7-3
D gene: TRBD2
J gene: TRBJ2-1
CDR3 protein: CASSVLAGGLNEQFF